Presented here are 19 T cell receptor beta chains from one specimen sequenced in a study of shared clonotypes between healthy human individuals (dated by TCRdb to the early 2020s). The method was the immunoSEQ multiplex PCR assay. The table was pulled from immuneACCESS by TCRdb, which kept in-frame rearrangements only. Such tables lose some clones; where checked, under half of the loss comes from unresolved V genes, and the rest has no known cause. The sample includes over 300,000 clones, with over 75% observed a single time. Jointly, the top ten make up around 15% of the sample. The sample comprised memory CD8+ T cells sorted from blood. The sample's cell subset or site, from its label and the paper: CD45RO+ cells pooled with CCR7-negative TemRA cells. Receptor source: a man between 18 and 29 years old in good health.

Only a few counts were recorded for this clone. The chain joins TRBV14 to TRBJ2-5; D might be TRBD1 or TRBD2, each matching 6 bases. Looked up from germline, CDR1 is SGHDN and CDR2 is FVKESK. V lost 3 bases and J 2 bases, leaving 19 bases between the germline ends. This CDR3 has 17 residues. CDR3 nucleotide sequence: TGTGCCAGCAGCCAGAGGGGGGCTTCTCTTTTTCAAGAGACCCAGTACTTC. Translating gives CASSQRGASLFQETQYF. Supplemented by reference TRBV14 and TRBJ2-5, the full variable domain reads EAGVTQFPSHSVIEKGQTVTLRCDPISGHDNLYWYRRVMGKEIKFLLHFVKESKQDESGMPNNRFLAERTGGTYSTLKVQPAELEDSGVYFCASSQRGASLFQETQYFGPGTRLLVL.

The genes are TRBV4-1 and TRBJ2-7; TRBD2 matches at 8 bases. This CDR3 comprises 15 residues. The germline gives CDR1 MGHRA, CDR2 YSYEKL. V lost 3 bases and J lost 2; bases outside the gene matches: 6. The chain's CDR3 is CASSHEISGTYEQYF. The CDR3 nucleotides are TGCGCCAGCAGCCATGAAATTAGCGGGACCTACGAGCAGTACTTC.

V and J are TRBV11-3 and TRBJ2-7; D is uncertain. This CDR3 is 14 amino acids long. Germline V gene data show CDR1 as SGHNT and CDR2 as YENEEA. Trimming left V 5 bases short and J 2 bases short, with 13 bases between. CDR3 amino acids: CASSDTLAPYEQYF. The CDR3 DNA follows: TGTGCCAGCAGCGATACCCTCGCCCCCTACGAGCAGTACTTC.

The V call is TRBV7-2, the J call TRBJ1-2; D is ambiguous. Trimming stripped 1 base from V and 3 bases from J, with 9 bases between. This CDR3 is 14 amino acids long. Germline-derived CDR1 and CDR2 are SGHTA and FQGNSA. CDR3 amino acids: CASSLDPDDYGYTF. CDR3 in DNA: TGTGCCAGCAGCTTAGACCCGGACGACTATGGCTACACCTTC.

The rearrangement uses TRBV12-5 and TRBJ1-1, with 7 bases identical to TRBD1. The germline V gene encodes CDR1 LGHNT and CDR2 FRNRAP. This CDR3 is 12 amino acids long. J lost 8 bases, V lost 6 bases, and 6 bases had no gene match. CDR3 loop: CASGPDRLEAFF. The CDR3, as DNA: TGTGCTAGTGGCCCGGACAGGCTAGAAGCTTTCTTT.

The chain joins TRBV27 to TRBJ1-2, with TRBD1 matching 9 bases. V dropped 2 bases and J dropped 3; count of bases not matched to a gene: 1. The CDR3 consists of 14 residues. In germline, CDR1 is MNHEY, CDR2 SMNVEV (reference sequence). As DNA, the CDR3 is TGTGCCAGCAGTTTAGGGACAGGGCACTATGGCTACACCTTC. Protein sequence: CASSLGTGHYGYTF.

The sample holds one count of this clone. The gene calls are TRBV6-6 and TRBJ2-1; tentative D call: TRBD1 (6 bases). This CDR3 comprises 15 residues. V was clipped by 3 bases and J by 1 base, with 10 bases between them. Germline V gene data show CDR1 as MNHNY and CDR2 as SVGAGI (reference sequence). The CDR3 loop reads CASSYSDRSYNEQFF. CDR3 in DNA: TGTGCCAGCAGTTATTCTGACAGGTCCTACAATGAGCAGTTCTTC.

This chain uses TRBV11-2 with TRBJ2-3; D is unresolved. The V gene's germline CDR1 is SGHAT and CDR2 FQNNGV. V was trimmed by 5 bases and J by 1 base, leaving 1 base between them. The CDR3 length is 11 residues. The CDR3 region is CASSRTDTQYF. The CDR3 DNA follows: TGTGCCAGCAGCCGCACAGATACGCAGTATTTT.

This chain connects TRBV7-9 to TRBJ1-1; 11 bases are a match to TRBD1. J gave up 5 bases and V 0 bases, and 5 bases lay outside the gene matches. CDR3 size: 16 residues. The germline V gene encodes CDR1 SEHNR and CDR2 FQNEAQ (reference sequence). DNA for the CDR3: TGTGCCAGCAGCTTAGCTGGGACAGGGGGGGATACTGAAGCTTTCTTT. Its protein is CASSLAGTGGDTEAFF.

The chain has TRBV4-3 and TRBJ2-1; 10 nucleotides line up with TRBD1. CDR1 LGHNA and CDR2 YSLEER come from the germline V gene. The CDR3 totals 17 residues. V trimming: 3 bases; J trimming: 7 bases; junction bases outside the gene matches: 12. The CDR3 loop reads CASSHLIYRDRGNEQFF. As DNA, the CDR3 is TGCGCCAGCAGCCACCTTATTTACCGGGACAGGGGTAATGAGCAGTTCTTC.

This clone was detected only once. This chain connects TRBV7-8 to TRBJ2-7, with D maybe TRBD2 (6 bases). Germline lookup yields CDR1 SGHVS and CDR2 FQNEAQ. The length of the CDR3 is 16 residues. V shed 2 bases and J shed 2 bases, with 16 bases lying between them. CDR3 sequence (DNA): TGTGCCAGCAGCTTAAGAATCTGGGGGGTTGCCTACGAGCAGTACTTC. As protein: CASSLRIWGVAYEQYF.

Of note for this clone: Its ends do not fully match the called genes, so a read error is possible. The chain has TRBV7-7 and TRBJ2-1, with 7 positions matching TRBD2. This CDR3 region has 16 residues. The germline CDR1 and CDR2 sequences are SSHAT and FNYEAQ (reference sequence). The CDR3 nucleotides read TGTGCTAGCAGCCCCTACCGCCCGGGGGGTTGGAATGAGCAGTTCTTC. As protein: CASSPYRPGGWNEQFF.

This chain links TRBV19 with TRBJ2-1; 8 bases align to TRBD2. Germline CDR1 is LNHDA and CDR2 is SQIVND (reference sequence). This CDR3 spans 15 amino acids. V shed 3 bases, J shed 7 bases, and the junction held 8 bases outside the gene matches. Here the CDR3 reads CASSIAGLVLNEQFF. The CDR3 DNA sequence: TGTGCCAGTAGTATTGCGGGACTAGTCTTAAATGAGCAGTTCTTC.

This chain's CDR3 is CASVSVGGRYEQYF. In DNA, the CDR3 is TGTGCCAGCGTTAGCGTCGGGGGCCGTTACGAGCAGTACTTC. This chain links TRBV6-1 with TRBJ2-7; D might be TRBD1 or TRBD2, each matching 6 bases. This CDR3 has 14 amino acids. From germline, CDR1 is MNHNS and CDR2 SASEGT. Trimming took off 8 bases at V and 4 bases at J, with 18 bases between the two ends.

The chain joins TRBV20-1 to TRBJ2-5; D may be TRBD2 (6 bases). Germline V lookup: CDR1 DFQATT, CDR2 SNEGSKA (reference sequence). This CDR3 is built from 11 residues. V was cut by 7 bases and J by 6 bases, with 12 bases left in between. CDR3 sequence reads: CSGRVGKTQYF. The CDR3 coding sequence is TGCAGTGGGAGGGTTGGAAAGACCCAGTACTTC.

The CDR3 sequence is CASSTTGDQPQHF. CDR3 DNA sequence: TGTGCCAGCAGTACGACAGGGGATCAGCCCCAGCATTTT. The chain recombines TRBV5-4 with TRBJ1-5, with 8 bases aligning to TRBD1. V was clipped by 5 bases and J by 5 bases; unmatched bases: 3. The CDR3 totals 13 residues. Germline-derived CDR1 and CDR2 are SGHNT and YYREEE (reference sequence).

DNA of the CDR3: TGTGCCAGCAGTTCATGGGACAGTGCAACTAATGAAAAACTGTTTTTT. This gives the protein CASSSWDSATNEKLFF. The J gene is TRBJ1-4, the V gene TRBV28, with 7 bases aligning to TRBD1. With 4 bases clipped from V and 0 bases from J, the junction kept 5 bases outside the gene matches. The CDR3 is 16 residues long. Germline assignment: CDR1 MDHEN and CDR2 SYDVKM.

V usage is TRBV6-6 and J usage is TRBJ2-1; 12 bases map to TRBD2. The CDR3 spans 15 residues. The germline CDR1 and CDR2 sequences are MNHNY and SVGAGI (reference sequence). V shed 6 bases and J 4 bases; nucleotides not matched to a gene: 4. CDR3 sequence reads: CASSILAGGYNEQFF. Here the CDR3 DNA reads TGTGCCAGCAGCATACTAGCGGGGGGATACAATGAGCAGTTCTTC.

The chain links TRBV5-6 to TRBJ1-5; D is unclear. The CDR3 extends over 14 amino acids. Deletions cut 0 bases from V and 8 bases from J, with 12 bases between. Per the germline V gene, CDR1 is SGHDT and CDR2 is YYEEEE. The CDR3 reads CASSLGLGVEPQHF. DNA of the CDR3: TGTGCCAGCAGCTTGGGACTGGGTGTGGAGCCCCAGCATTTT.